These T cell receptor beta chains were read from a single sample in a study of blood T cell repertoires in COVID-19. Repertoires were generated with immunoSEQ multiplex PCR, while TCRdb's copy carries only in-frame clones and drops some. The data contain 95,000 to 150,000 clones, 65% to 90% of them singletons. Input material: peripheral blood. The source is a man older than 75 with active or convalescent COVID-19. Each CDR3 is given with its conserved first and last residue. A D gene is named only where the DNA matches it firmly. Clone sizes are given selectively: once, few, many, or a class where the clone is expanded.

-	-	TRBV2	TRBJ2-5	CASSDFETQYF	TGTGCCAGCAGTGACTTCGAGACCCAGTACTTC
-	-	TRBV19	TRBJ2-5	CASSIQGRETQYF	TGTGCCAGTAGTATCCAGGGGCGGGAGACCCAGTACTTC
-	-	TRBV6-5	TRBJ2-3	CASSYSEGLSTDTQYF	TGTGCCAGCAGTTACTCGGAGGGGTTGAGCACAGATACGCAGTATTTT
-	TRBD2	TRBV3-1/TRBV3-2	TRBJ2-7	CASSPLAGVSYEQYF	TGTGCCAGCAGCCCACTAGCGGGAGTTTCCTACGAGCAGTACTTC
once	TRBD1	TRBV29-1	TRBJ1-2	CSVEPHGDRGYTF	TGCAGCGTTGAACCCCACGGGGACAGGGGCTACACCTTC
-	TRBD1	TRBV10-3	TRBJ1-6	CAISSTPGQGFNSPLHF	TGTGCCATCAGCTCGACCCCGGGACAGGGTTTTAATTCACCCCTCCACTTT
-	-	TRBV5-1	TRBJ2-1	CASSNRGYNEQFF	TGCGCCAGCAGCAATCGGGGGTACAATGAGCAGTTCTTC
-	-	TRBV11-2	TRBJ2-2	CASSPQRVGRTGELFF	TGTGCCAGCAGCCCACAGCGGGTAGGGCGCACCGGGGAGCTGTTTTTT
-	-	TRBV3-1/TRBV3-2	TRBJ1-1	CASSRIGQNTEAFF	TGTGCCAGCAGCCGAATCGGACAGAACACTGAAGCTTTCTTT
-	TRBD2	TRBV3-1/TRBV3-2	TRBJ2-2	CASSPRLAGRTGELFF	TGTGCCAGCAGCCCCAGACTAGCGGGAAGGACCGGGGAGCTGTTTTTT
-	-	TRBV6-5	TRBJ1-3	CASRLGGRGNTIYF	TGTGCCAGCCGGTTGGGAGGGAGGGGAAACACCATATATTTT
-	-	TRBV6-4	TRBJ1-1	CASSAFASDTEAFF	TGTGCCAGCAGTGCCTTCGCATCGGACACTGAAGCTTTCTTT
few	TRBD2	TRBV4-1	TRBJ2-3	CASSLIGTSGNTDTQYF	TGCGCCAGCAGCCTCATTGGGACTAGCGGGAACACAGATACGCAGTATTTT
-	-	TRBV7-2	TRBJ1-5	CASSLTADQPQHF	TGTGCCAGCAGCTTAACCGCAGATCAGCCCCAGCATTTT
-	TRBD2	TRBV7-3	TRBJ2-7	CASSLRGGTEQYF	TGTGCCAGCAGCTTAAGGGGAGGGACCGAGCAGTACTTC
-	-	TRBV29-1	TRBJ1-1	CSVADSTNTEAFF	TGCAGCGTTGCCGACAGTACGAACACTGAAGCTTTCTTT
-	TRBD2	TRBV6-4	TRBJ2-1	CASSEGLAERNEQFF	TGTGCCAGCAGTGAGGGACTAGCGGAACGGAATGAGCAGTTCTTC
-	TRBD1	TRBV30	TRBJ1-4	CAWSINPIRGRDEKLFF	TGTGCCTGGAGTATAAACCCAATCAGGGGGCGGGATGAAAAACTGTTTTTT
-	TRBD1	TRBV27	TRBJ1-2	CASSLTGGPYGYTF	TGTGCCAGCAGTCTGACAGGGGGCCCGTATGGCTACACCTTC
-	-	TRBV30	TRBJ1-5	CAWSAAISNQPQHF	TGTGCCTGGAGTGCTGCGATTAGCAATCAGCCCCAGCATTTT